A single sample is the source of the 32 T cell receptor beta chains below, sequenced in a study of blood T cell repertoires in COVID-19. Method: immunoSEQ multiplex PCR; TCRdb's copy keeps in-frame clones and lacks some. The sample has 95,000 to 110,000 clones, roughly 82% seen once. The sequenced sample consisted of peripheral blood. These TCRs come from a man in his 60s with acute or convalescent COVID-19.

There are a few counts of this clone. The genes are TRBV18 and TRBJ2-3, with D perhaps TRBD1 (5 bases). This CDR3 contains 13 residues. Germline values: CDR1 KGHSH, CDR2 LQKENI. Trimming took off 3 bases at V and 6 bases at J, with 10 bases between the two ends. CDR3 DNA: TGTGCCAGCTCACCTCAGGGTGAGGATACGCAGTATTTT. It translates to CASSPQGEDTQYF.

The rearrangement joins TRBV6-5 to TRBJ2-1; D may be TRBD1 (6 bases). This CDR3 contains 14 residues. V gave up 0 bases and J gave up 6 bases, with 9 bases separating them. CDR1 is MNHEY and CDR2 is SVGAGI in the germline V gene. The CDR3 sequence is CASSYSDSRNEQFF. DNA for the CDR3: TGTGCCAGCAGTTACTCGGACAGCCGCAATGAGCAGTTCTTC.

The chain employs TRBV30 and TRBJ2-7; D gene ambiguous. Trimming cost V 5 bases and J 3 bases, with 14 bases left between them. Looked up from germline, CDR1 is GTSNPN and CDR2 is SVGIG (reference sequence). The CDR3 totals 13 residues. The CDR3, as DNA: TGTGCCTGGGAACCAGGATCCAACTACGAGCAGTACTTC. It encodes CAWEPGSNYEQYF.

The chain has TRBV6-2 or TRBV6-3 and TRBJ1-3; D is possibly TRBD1 (6 bases). This CDR3 is built from 13 residues. Trimming shortened V by 6 bases and J by 4 bases, and 10 bases separated the two germline ends. Germline assignment: CDR1 MNHEY and CDR2 SVGEGT. CDR3 nucleotides: TGTGCCAGCAGCCGTGACAGGGGAAACACCATATATTTT. This codes for CASSRDRGNTIYF.

This chain links TRBV28 with TRBJ2-5; 10 bases line up with TRBD1. Looked up from germline, CDR1 is MDHEN and CDR2 is SYDVKM. With V trimmed by 8 bases and J by 7 bases, 10 bases remained unmatched. The CDR3 totals 14 residues. CDR3 residues: CASRWTGGLGTQYF. CDR3 DNA: TGTGCCAGCCGTTGGACAGGGGGTTTAGGGACCCAGTACTTC.

This clone was picked up one time. The V call is TRBV10-3, the J call TRBJ2-2; the match to TRBD2 covers 14 bases. The germline gives CDR1 ENHRY, CDR2 SYGVKD. CDR3 length: 16 residues. Germline trimming cut 6 bases from V and 8 bases from J; bases unmatched to any gene: 8. The DNA of the CDR3 is TGTGCCATCAGCTCGGGACTAGCGGGAGAAACGGGGGAGCTGTTTTTT. Translation gives CAISSGLAGETGELFF.

This clone came up a few times. The chain carries TRBV28 and TRBJ2-1, with 10 bases that match TRBD2. The CDR3 has 13 residues. The junction had 12 bases not matched to a gene; V was cut back by 7 bases and J by 15 bases. Germline loops: CDR1 MDHEN, CDR2 SYDVKM. CDR3 loop: CASNGPTGTSVFF. The CDR3 nucleotides read TGTGCCAGCAATGGACCGACCGGGACTAGCGTGTTCTTC.

The chain is built from TRBV3-1 (or the pseudogene TRBV3-2) and TRBJ1-4; the D is unclear. This CDR3 region has 14 residues. The V gene's germline CDR1 is LGHDT and CDR2 YNNKEL (reference sequence). V dropped 5 bases and J dropped 6 bases, with 13 bases sitting between them. CDR3 coding DNA: TGTGCCAGCAGCTCTTCGGGAGGGTATGAAAAACTGTTTTTT. Translated: CASSSSGGYEKLFF.

This sequence joins TRBV18 and TRBJ2-5; no clear D. V lost 1 base and J 4 bases, leaving 4 bases between the germline ends. The germline gives CDR1 KGHSH, CDR2 LQKENI. CDR3 length: 12 residues. The CDR3 DNA reads TGTGCCAGCTCACCACTCAGAGAGACCCAGTACTTC. Translation gives CASSPLRETQYF.

The rearrangement uses TRBV30 and TRBJ1-3, with no clear D. CDR1 GTSNPN and CDR2 SVGIG come from the germline V gene (reference sequence). The CDR3 covers 15 residues. Trimming stripped 3 bases from V and 7 bases from J, with 19 bases between. The CDR3 DNA sequence: TGTGCCTGGAGGCTCCACATGAATTCCTGGAACACCATATATTTT. Translated, it gives CAWRLHMNSWNTIYF.

The chain uses TRBV29-1 and TRBJ2-7, with a tentative D call TRBD1 (6 bases). The length of the CDR3 is 12 residues. CDR1 is SQVTM and CDR2 is ANQGSEA in the germline V gene. The V end was cut by 5 bases, the J end by 3 bases, with 11 bases between. This CDR3 is CSVWDTIYEQYF. CDR3 bases: TGCAGCGTTTGGGACACCATCTACGAGCAGTACTTC.

The V call is TRBV28, the J call TRBJ1-1; 8 nucleotides align to TRBD1. The CDR3 loop spans 14 amino acids. The junction had 6 bases not matched to a gene; V was cut back by 4 bases and J by 5 bases. The germline V gene encodes CDR1 MDHEN and CDR2 SYDVKM. In DNA, the CDR3 is TGTGCCAGCAGTTCACCGACAGGGGTGACTGAAGCTTTCTTT. This translates into CASSSPTGVTEAFF.

The chain is built from TRBV19 and TRBJ1-5, with 11 bases aligning to TRBD1. The ends lost 6 bases at V and 10 bases at J; junction bases unmatched: 11. CDR3 length: 15 amino acids. Germline V gives CDR1 LNHDA, CDR2 SQIVND (reference sequence). This CDR3 is CASRDRGPLNRPQHF. In nucleotides, the CDR3 is TGTGCCAGTAGGGACAGGGGGCCCCTAAATCGACCCCAGCATTTT.

This clone is a singleton in its sample. V and J are TRBV9 and TRBJ1-1, with D tentatively TRBD1 (6 bases). Germline-derived CDR1 and CDR2 are SGDLS and YYNGEE. V dropped 0 bases and J dropped 6 bases, with 12 bases sitting between them. This CDR3 region has 14 residues. The CDR3 bases are TGTGCCAGCAGCGTAGCAGGGGATGGGGCTGAAGCTTTCTTT. This codes for CASSVAGDGAEAFF.

The chain joins TRBV5-5 to TRBJ2-2, with D possibly matching TRBD2 (5 bases). The CDR3 is 17 residues long. Trimming removed 0 bases from V and 3 bases from J, with 15 bases in between. Germline CDR1 reads SGHKS; CDR2 reads YYEKEE (reference sequence). The CDR3 spells CASSLVAQRGYTGELFF. In nucleotides, the CDR3 is TGTGCCAGCAGCTTGGTTGCCCAGCGCGGGTACACCGGGGAGCTGTTTTTT. Using reference TRBV5-5 and TRBJ2-2 for the parts outside the CDR3, the full variable domain is DAGVTQSPTHLIKTRGQQVTLRCSPISGHKSVSWYQQVLGQGPQFIFQYYEKEERGRGNFPDRFSARQFPNYSSELNVNALLLGDSALYLCASSLVAQRGYTGELFFGEGSRLTVL.

The chain employs TRBV6-5 and TRBJ2-7; 8 nucleotides line up with TRBD1. This CDR3 is 12 amino acids long. The trim removed 7 bases at V and 6 bases at J, leaving 5 bases unmatched. Per germline, CDR1 MNHEY and CDR2 SVGAGI. CDR3 coding DNA: TGTGCCAGCAAGGGGACAGGTCTCGAGCAGTACTTC. It is translated as CASKGTGLEQYF.

The chain recombines TRBV28 with TRBJ2-4; no clear D gene. The V gene's germline CDR1 is MDHEN and CDR2 SYDVKM. V shed 2 bases and J shed 1 base, with 9 bases lying between them. The CDR3 runs 15 residues. CDR3 residues: CASSLMSVAKNIQYF. In DNA form, the CDR3 reads TGTGCCAGCAGTTTAATGAGTGTGGCCAAAAACATTCAGTACTTC. Supplemented by reference TRBV28 and TRBJ2-4, the full variable domain reads DVKVTQSSRYLVKRTGEKVFLECVQDMDHENMFWYRQDPGLGLRLIYFSYDVKMKEKGDIPEGYSVSREKKERFSLILESASTNQTSMYLCASSLMSVAKNIQYFGAGTRLSVL.

The V gene is TRBV6-5, the J gene TRBJ1-3; D is unresolved. The germline CDR1 and CDR2 sequences are MNHEY and SVGAGI. V was shortened by 0 bases and J by 2 bases, with 8 bases between the two germline ends. This CDR3 is 15 amino acids long. CDR3 sequence reads: CASSYSLSAGNTIYF. The DNA of the CDR3 is TGTGCCAGCAGTTACTCGTTGTCAGCTGGAAACACCATATATTTT.

The V and J genes are TRBV18 and TRBJ2-3, with TRBD1 matching over 8 bases. V trimming: 5 bases; J trimming: 7 bases; junction bases outside the gene matches: 11. The V gene's germline CDR1 is KGHSH and CDR2 LQKENI. The CDR3 has 15 residues. The CDR3 spells CASSARADRANTQYF. The CDR3 nucleotides are TGTGCCAGCTCAGCAAGAGCGGACAGGGCGAATACGCAGTATTTT. The variable domain in full, completed from reference TRBV18 and TRBJ2-3, reads NAGVMQNPRHLVRRRGQEARLRCSPMKGHSHVYWYRQLPEEGLKFMVYLQKENIIDESGMPKERFSAEFPKEGPSILRIQQVVRGDSAAYFCASSARADRANTQYFGPGTRLTVL.

The chain recombines TRBV9 with TRBJ2-3; 8 positions agree with TRBD2. The CDR3 loop spans 15 amino acids. Germline CDR1 reads SGDLS; CDR2 reads YYNGEE. Losses at the gene ends were 0 bases for V and 6 bases for J; bases not matched to a gene: 6. CDR3 in amino acids: CASSVVLSGVDTQYF. The CDR3 nucleotides are TGTGCCAGCAGCGTAGTTCTTAGCGGGGTGGATACGCAGTATTTT. The full variable domain, with the rest looked up from reference TRBV9 and TRBJ2-3, is DSGVTQTPKHLITATGQRVTLRCSPRSGDLSVYWYQQSLDQGLQFLIQYYNGEERAKGNILERFSAQQFPDLHSELNLSSLELGDSALYFCASSVVLSGVDTQYFGPGTRLTVL.

The rearrangement joins TRBV6-4 to TRBJ1-6, with unresolved D. The CDR3 runs to 14 residues. V dropped 3 bases and J dropped 4 bases, with 7 bases sitting between them. Germline assignment: CDR1 MRHNA and CDR2 SNTAGT. CDR3 in DNA: TGTGCCAGCAGTGAGCAGACATATAATTCACCCCTCCACTTT. It translates to CASSEQTYNSPLHF.

The gene calls are TRBV24-1 and TRBJ2-1, with D possibly being TRBD1 (6 bases). Germline-derived CDR1 and CDR2 are KGHDR and SFDVKD. There are 14 residues in the CDR3. Between the trimmed V and J ends, which lost 3 bases and 10 bases, there was a span of 15 bases. This CDR3 is CATSDRTVGSEQFF. The CDR3 coding sequence is TGTGCCACCAGTGATCGGACAGTGGGGAGCGAGCAGTTCTTC.

This chain connects TRBV5-5 to TRBJ2-5, with TRBD1 matching over 7 bases. After removal of 4 bases from V and 5 bases from J, the junction contained 11 bases not matched to a gene. This CDR3 is built from 15 residues. Germline CDR1 is SGHKS and CDR2 is YYEKEE (reference sequence). The CDR3 loop is CASSLLTGPMETQYF. DNA of the CDR3: TGTGCCAGCAGCCTACTGACAGGGCCGATGGAGACCCAGTACTTC.

In nucleotides, the CDR3 is TGTGCCAGCAGCTTGTTCAGGGGCGTTGGGACCTCCTACGAGCAGTACTTC. Translation gives CASSLFRGVGTSYEQYF. The chain links TRBV5-8 to TRBJ2-7, with D possibly matching TRBD1 (6 bases). Trimming removed 1 base at V and 0 bases at J, with 17 bases between. The CDR3 extends over 17 amino acids. CDR1 is SGHTS and CDR2 is YDEGEE in the germline V gene.

This sequence joins TRBV11-1 and TRBJ2-7; the D is unclear. Germline V gene lookup returns CDR1 SGHAT and CDR2 FQDESV (reference sequence). The CDR3 is 12 amino acids. V was clipped by 3 bases and J by 3 bases, with 6 bases between them. CDR3 sequence: CASSFGHYEQYF. The CDR3 DNA reads as TGTGCCAGCAGCTTTGGCCACTACGAGCAGTACTTC.

The V gene is TRBV7-9, the J gene TRBJ2-3; 8 positions agree with TRBD1. Germline V gene sequence: CDR1 SEHNR, CDR2 FQNEAQ (reference sequence). V lost 3 bases and J lost 0; bases outside the gene matches: 2. The CDR3 runs 15 residues. CDR3 sequence: CASSFTGGSTDTQYF. CDR3 coding DNA: TGTGCCAGCAGCTTCACAGGGGGGAGCACAGATACGCAGTATTTT.

This clone occurred once. The chain uses TRBV4-3 and TRBJ2-3; 8 nucleotides line up with TRBD2. The germline V gene has CDR1 LGHNA and CDR2 YSLEER. The ends lost 2 bases at V and 7 bases at J; junction bases unmatched: 8. The CDR3 contains 15 residues. For the CDR3, the DNA is TGCGCCAGCAGCCAACGGAGCGGGAGTGGGCATACGCAGTATTTT. This gives the protein CASSQRSGSGHTQYF.

CDR3 loop: CASSLGQGNEQYF. The CDR3 bases are TGTGCCAGCAGCCTTGGCCAGGGAAACGAGCAGTACTTC. The chain is built from TRBV27 and TRBJ2-7; tentatively, D is TRBD1 (5 bases). The CDR3 is made up of 13 amino acids. Germline-derived CDR1 and CDR2 are MNHEY and SMNVEV (reference sequence). The ends were cut back, 6 bases at V and 5 bases at J, with 14 bases in the middle.

The V gene is TRBV10-3, the J gene TRBJ1-5; no definite D call. CDR3 length: 14 amino acids. Looked up from germline, CDR1 is ENHRY and CDR2 is SYGVKD. The germline V and J ends were trimmed by 2 bases and 7 bases, with 12 bases remaining between them. CDR3 amino acids: CAISEKQWAQPQHF. The CDR3 bases are TGTGCCATCAGTGAGAAACAGTGGGCCCAGCCCCAGCATTTT.

This clone came up a few times. This chain connects TRBV6-1 to TRBJ2-3; TRBD1 is a possible D gene (6 bases). CDR3 length: 13 residues. Deletions cut 2 bases from V and 6 bases from J, with 9 bases between. Germline lookup yields CDR1 MNHNS and CDR2 SASEGT. CDR3 amino acids: CASSEPGADTQYF. DNA for the CDR3: TGTGCCAGCAGTGAACCAGGGGCGGATACGCAGTATTTT.

The chain uses TRBV4-3 and TRBJ2-2; D uncertain. V was clipped by 1 base and J by 1 base, with 16 bases between them. Germline V lookup: CDR1 LGHNA, CDR2 YSLEER. CDR3 length: 18 amino acids. CDR3 sequence reads: CASSQGWSDPRNTGELFF. For the CDR3, the DNA is TGCGCCAGCAGCCAAGGCTGGAGTGACCCGAGGAACACCGGGGAGCTGTTTTTT.

The J gene is TRBJ1-2, the V gene TRBV7-2, with 8 bases lining up with TRBD1. V lost 5 bases and J lost 1; bases outside the gene matches: 6. Germline CDR1 is SGHTA and CDR2 is FQGNSA. This CDR3 spans 15 amino acids. CDR3 sequence (DNA): TGTGCCAGCAGCGCAGGACAGGGATTTAACTATGGCTACACCTTC. Translating gives CASSAGQGFNYGYTF.